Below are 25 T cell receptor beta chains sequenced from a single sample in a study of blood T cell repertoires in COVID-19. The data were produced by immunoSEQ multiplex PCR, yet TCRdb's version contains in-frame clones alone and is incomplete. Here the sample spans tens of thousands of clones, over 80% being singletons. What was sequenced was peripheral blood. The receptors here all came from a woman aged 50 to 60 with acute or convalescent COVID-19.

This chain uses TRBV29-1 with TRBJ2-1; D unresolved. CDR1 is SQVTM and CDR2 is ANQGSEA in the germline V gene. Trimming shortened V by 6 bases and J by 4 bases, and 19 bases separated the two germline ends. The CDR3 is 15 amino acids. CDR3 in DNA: TGCAGCGTCGACGCCTACTCCCAGCGATACAATGAGCAGTTCTTC. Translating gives CSVDAYSQRYNEQFF.

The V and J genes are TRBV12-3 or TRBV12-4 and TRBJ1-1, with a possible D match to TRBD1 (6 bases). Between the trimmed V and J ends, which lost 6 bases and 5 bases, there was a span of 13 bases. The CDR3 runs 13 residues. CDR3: CASSVGGRTEAFF. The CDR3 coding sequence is TGTGCCAGCAGCGTAGGGGGTAGGACTGAAGCTTTCTTT.

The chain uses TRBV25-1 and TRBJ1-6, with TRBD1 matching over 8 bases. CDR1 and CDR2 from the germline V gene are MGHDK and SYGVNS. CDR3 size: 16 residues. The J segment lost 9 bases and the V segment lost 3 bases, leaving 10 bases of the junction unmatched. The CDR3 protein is CASSDRNRGSISPLHF. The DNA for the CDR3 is TGTGCCAGCAGTGACCGTAACAGGGGGTCTATTTCACCCCTCCACTTT.

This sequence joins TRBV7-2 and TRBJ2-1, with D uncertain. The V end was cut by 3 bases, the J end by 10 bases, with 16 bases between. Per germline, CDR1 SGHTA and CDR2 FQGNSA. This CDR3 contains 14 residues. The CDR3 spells CASSFFSSTAEQFF. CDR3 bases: TGTGCCAGCAGCTTTTTTTCTAGTACGGCGGAGCAGTTCTTC.

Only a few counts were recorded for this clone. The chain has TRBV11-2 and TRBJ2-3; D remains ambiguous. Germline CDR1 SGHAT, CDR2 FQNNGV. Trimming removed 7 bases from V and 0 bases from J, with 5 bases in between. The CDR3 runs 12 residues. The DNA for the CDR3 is TGTGCCAGCACCCCTAGCACAGATACGCAGTATTTT. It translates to CASTPSTDTQYF.

The DNA of the CDR3 is TGCGCCAGCAGCAGTGCCGGGACAGACCAAGAGACCCAGTACTTC. It codes for CASSSAGTDQETQYF. V and J are TRBV5-1 and TRBJ2-5; 7 bases agree with TRBD1. Germline V lookup: CDR1 SGHRS, CDR2 YFSETQ. The junction had 6 bases not matched to a gene; V was cut back by 4 bases and J by 0 bases. CDR3 length: 15 residues.

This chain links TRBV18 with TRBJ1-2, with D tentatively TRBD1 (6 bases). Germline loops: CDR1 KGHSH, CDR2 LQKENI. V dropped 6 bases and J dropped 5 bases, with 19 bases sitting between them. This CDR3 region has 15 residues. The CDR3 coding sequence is TGTGCCAGCTCCCTTACGCCCGGACAGAAATATGGCTACACCTTC. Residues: CASSLTPGQKYGYTF.

In DNA, the CDR3 is TGTGCCAGCAGCGTAGGCGGGGTGAGGGGTAATGAAAAACTGTTTTTT. It encodes CASSVGGVRGNEKLFF. This chain connects TRBV9 to TRBJ1-4; tentatively, D is TRBD1 (5 bases). Trimming removed 0 bases at V and 4 bases at J, with 13 bases between. Germline V gives CDR1 SGDLS, CDR2 YYNGEE. This CDR3 region has 16 residues.

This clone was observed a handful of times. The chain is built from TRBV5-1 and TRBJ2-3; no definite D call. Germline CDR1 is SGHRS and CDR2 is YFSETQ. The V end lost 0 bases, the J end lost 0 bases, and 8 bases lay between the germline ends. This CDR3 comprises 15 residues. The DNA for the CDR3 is TGCGCCAGCAGCTTGGCCGCCAGGAGCACAGATACGCAGTATTTT. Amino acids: CASSLAARSTDTQYF.

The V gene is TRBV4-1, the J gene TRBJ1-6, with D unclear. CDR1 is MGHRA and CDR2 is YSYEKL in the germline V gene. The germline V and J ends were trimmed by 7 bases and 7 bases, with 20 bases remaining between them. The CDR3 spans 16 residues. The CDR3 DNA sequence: TGCGCCAGCATGGAGACGGATGGCCTTAAAAATTCACCCCTCCACTTT. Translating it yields CASMETDGLKNSPLHF.

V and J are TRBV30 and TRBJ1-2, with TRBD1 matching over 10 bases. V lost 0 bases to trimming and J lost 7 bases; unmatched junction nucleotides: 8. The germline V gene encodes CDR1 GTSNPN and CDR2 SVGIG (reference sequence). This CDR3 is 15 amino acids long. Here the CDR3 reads CAWSVHNDRGRGYTF. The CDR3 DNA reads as TGTGCCTGGAGTGTACATAATGACAGGGGGCGTGGCTACACCTTC.

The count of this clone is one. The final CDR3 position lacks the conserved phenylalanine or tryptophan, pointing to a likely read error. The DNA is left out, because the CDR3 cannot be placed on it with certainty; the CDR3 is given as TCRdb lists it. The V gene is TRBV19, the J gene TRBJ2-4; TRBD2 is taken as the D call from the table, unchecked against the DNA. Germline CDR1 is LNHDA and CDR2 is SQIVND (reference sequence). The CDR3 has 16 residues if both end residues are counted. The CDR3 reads CASTGMVGFHNRRLVS.

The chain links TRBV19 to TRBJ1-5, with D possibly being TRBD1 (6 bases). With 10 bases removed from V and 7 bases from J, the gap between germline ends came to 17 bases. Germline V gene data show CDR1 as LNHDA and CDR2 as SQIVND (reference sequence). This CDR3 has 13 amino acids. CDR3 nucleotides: TGTGCCACCGCCGGGGGGCCAGGGCAGCCCCAGCATTTT. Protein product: CATAGGPGQPQHF.

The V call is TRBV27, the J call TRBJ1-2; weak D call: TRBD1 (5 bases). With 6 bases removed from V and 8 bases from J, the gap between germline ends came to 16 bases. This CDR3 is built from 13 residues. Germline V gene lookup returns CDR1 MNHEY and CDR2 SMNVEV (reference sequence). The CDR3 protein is CASSESSREGYTF. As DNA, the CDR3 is TGTGCCAGCAGCGAGAGCAGCAGGGAAGGCTACACCTTC.

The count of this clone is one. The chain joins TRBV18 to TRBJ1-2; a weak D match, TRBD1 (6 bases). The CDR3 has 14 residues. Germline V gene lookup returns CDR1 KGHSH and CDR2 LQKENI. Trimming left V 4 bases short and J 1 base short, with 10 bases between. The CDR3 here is CASSLRTDNYGYTF. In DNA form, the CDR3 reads TGTGCCAGCTCACTTCGGACAGATAACTATGGCTACACCTTC.

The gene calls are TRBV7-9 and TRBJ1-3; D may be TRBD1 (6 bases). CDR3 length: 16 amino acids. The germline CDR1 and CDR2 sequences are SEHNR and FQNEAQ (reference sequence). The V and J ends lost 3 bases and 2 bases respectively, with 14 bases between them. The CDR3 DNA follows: TGTGCCAGCAGCTTCGGGACAAACTTCGCTGGAAACACCATATATTTT. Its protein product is CASSFGTNFAGNTIYF.

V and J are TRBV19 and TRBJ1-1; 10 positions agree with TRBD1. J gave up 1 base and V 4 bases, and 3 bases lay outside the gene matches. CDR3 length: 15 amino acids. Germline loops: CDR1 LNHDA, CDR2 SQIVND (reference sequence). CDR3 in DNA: TGTGCCAGTAGTACCTGGACAGGGGGGAACACTGAAGCTTTCTTT. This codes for CASSTWTGGNTEAFF.

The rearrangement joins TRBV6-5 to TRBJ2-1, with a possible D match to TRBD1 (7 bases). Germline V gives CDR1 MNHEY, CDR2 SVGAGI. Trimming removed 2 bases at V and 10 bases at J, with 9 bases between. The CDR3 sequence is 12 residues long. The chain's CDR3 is CASSYAGQEQFF. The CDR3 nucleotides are TGTGCCAGCAGTTACGCGGGACAGGAGCAGTTCTTC.

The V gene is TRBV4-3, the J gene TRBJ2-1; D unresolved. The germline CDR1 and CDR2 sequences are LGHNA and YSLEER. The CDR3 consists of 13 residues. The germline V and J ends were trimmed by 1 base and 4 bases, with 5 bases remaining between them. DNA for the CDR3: TGCGCCAGCAGCCAAGCAGGATACAATGAGCAGTTCTTC. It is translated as CASSQAGYNEQFF.

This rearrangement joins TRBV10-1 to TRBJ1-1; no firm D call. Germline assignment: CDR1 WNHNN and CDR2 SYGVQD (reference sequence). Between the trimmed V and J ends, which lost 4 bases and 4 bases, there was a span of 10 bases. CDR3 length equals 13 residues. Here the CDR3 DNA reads TGCGCCAGCAGTGGGACTCTGTTCACTGAAGCTTTCTTT. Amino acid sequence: CASSGTLFTEAFF.

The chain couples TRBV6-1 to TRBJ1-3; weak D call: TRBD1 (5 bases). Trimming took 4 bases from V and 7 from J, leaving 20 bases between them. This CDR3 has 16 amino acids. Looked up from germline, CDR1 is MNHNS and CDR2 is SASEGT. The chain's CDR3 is CASSALAGFLGNTIYF. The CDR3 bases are TGTGCCAGCAGTGCCTTGGCAGGGTTCTTGGGGAACACCATATATTTT.

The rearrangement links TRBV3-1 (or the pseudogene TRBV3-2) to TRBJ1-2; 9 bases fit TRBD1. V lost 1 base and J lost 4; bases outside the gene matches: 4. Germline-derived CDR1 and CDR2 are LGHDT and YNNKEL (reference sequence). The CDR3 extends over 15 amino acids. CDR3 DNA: TGTGCCAGCAGCCAAGTTGACAGGGGGACCTATGGCTACACCTTC. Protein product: CASSQVDRGTYGYTF.

The DNA of the CDR3 is TGTGCCATCAGTGACCAGGACAGGGGGGCGGGTCAGCCCCAGCATTTT. Protein sequence: CAISDQDRGAGQPQHF. The chain employs TRBV10-3 and TRBJ1-5; TRBD1 matches at 10 bases. Unmatched junction bases numbered 8, after V lost 3 bases and J lost 6 bases. Germline-derived CDR1 and CDR2 are ENHRY and SYGVKD. This CDR3 is 16 amino acids long.

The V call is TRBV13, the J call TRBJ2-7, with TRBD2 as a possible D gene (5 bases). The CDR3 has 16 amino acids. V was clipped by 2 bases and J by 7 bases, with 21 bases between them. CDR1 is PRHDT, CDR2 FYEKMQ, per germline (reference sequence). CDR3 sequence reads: CASSLLRTSSRREQYF. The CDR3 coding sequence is TGTGCCAGCAGCTTACTACGAACCAGCTCGAGGAGGGAGCAGTACTTC. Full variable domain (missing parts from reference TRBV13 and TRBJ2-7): AAGVIQSPRHLIKEKRETATLKCYPIPRHDTVYWYQQGPGQDPQFLISFYEKMQSDKGSIPDRFSAQQFSDYHSELNMSSLELGDSALYFCASSLLRTSSRREQYFGPGTRLTVT.

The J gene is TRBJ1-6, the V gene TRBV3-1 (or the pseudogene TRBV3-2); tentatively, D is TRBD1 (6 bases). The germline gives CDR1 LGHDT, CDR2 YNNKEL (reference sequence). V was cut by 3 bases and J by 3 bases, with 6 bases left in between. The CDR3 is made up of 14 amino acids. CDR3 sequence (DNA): TGTGCCAGCAGCCAGGACAGCTATAATTCACCCCTCCACTTT. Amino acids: CASSQDSYNSPLHF.